This paragraph covers one T cell receptor beta chain sequence. Its antigen is unknown. The table came from immunoSEQ multiplex PCR; TCRdb's copy has only in-frame clones and leaves some out. The sample has over 25,000 clones, almost 75% seen once. This record belongs to a study of vaccination effects on CD4 cells after COVID-19. After expansion with viral peptide pools in the ViraFEST assay, antigen-specific CD4+ T cells were sequenced. When 10 to 11 days of culture had elapsed, CD4+ T cells were isolated. Two-dose vaccination with either BNT162b2 or mRNA-1273 was given to the participants. The sequencing here drew on CD4+ T cells from PBMCs cultured with HCoV-229E spike peptides, taken after COVID-19 vaccination. The clonotype originates from a human donor who received a COVID-19 vaccine.

As DNA, the CDR3 is TGTGCCAGCATGGGACTAGCGGGGGGGAAAAAAAACATTCAGTACTTC. Protein: CASMGLAGGKKNIQYF. This rearrangement joins TRBV7-8 to TRBJ2-4; TRBD2 aligns across 16 bases. J lost 4 bases, V lost 7 bases, and 4 bases had no gene match. CDR3 length: 16 residues. Germline V gene lookup returns CDR1 SGHVS and CDR2 FQNEAQ.